This is a list of T cell receptor beta chains from one sample in a study of blood T cells in healthy people across ages. Each CDR3 protein gets one entry after TCRdb re-called the 5' RACE reads with MiXCR. The sample lists roughly 1,700,000 distinct CDR3 sequences, roughly 27% occurring once. Sequencing was done on a sample of blood. These receptor sequences come from a woman aged 25 to 45 in good health. Both conserved end residues are trimmed from each CDR3.

CDR3aa | j_gene | v_gene
ANSSGQGLYEQY | TRBJ2-7 | TRBV28
ASSLAPGRQETQY | TRBJ2-5 | TRBV5-1
ASSSGPKPLAKNIQY | TRBJ2-4 | TRBV7-9
ASSQDRSGQGGYGYT | TRBJ1-2 | TRBV4-3
SASNDRAPCGYT | TRBJ1-2 | TRBV20-1
ASSLPAHPGYPTEAF | TRBJ1-1 | TRBV5-1
ASSQQGGGSPLH | TRBJ1-6 | TRBV28
ASSSQANTGELF | TRBJ2-2 | TRBV7-3
ASRRAIGANVLT | TRBJ2-6 | TRBV5-1
RRGLQGEREQF | TRBJ2-1 | TRBV29-1
ASSRSLGGDYEQY | TRBJ2-7 | TRBV7-2
ASTTVDYTDTQY | TRBJ2-3 | TRBV2
ASSLGLLMFPDTQY | TRBJ2-3 | TRBV7-8
SALSGQINSPLH | TRBJ1-6 | TRBV20-1
SVPFVGRPGNEQY | TRBJ2-7 | TRBV29-1
ASSQVLAVYNEQF | TRBJ2-1 | TRBV3-1
SAKNPGLGQPQH | TRBJ1-5 | TRBV20-1
AISEDLQGYTEAF | TRBJ1-1 | TRBV10-3
ASSTYRGRDTEAF | TRBJ1-1 | TRBV28
ASSVRGLVYEQY | TRBJ2-7 | TRBV5-1
ASGSEGDTQY | TRBJ2-3 | TRBV7-9
SVTSGGAYEQY | TRBJ2-7 | TRBV29-1
ASNLLAGVPNEQF | TRBJ2-1 | TRBV12-3/TRBV12-4
ASSTAVSETQY | . | TRBV12-3/TRBV12-4
SARRTSGSHEQF | TRBJ2-1 | TRBV20-1
ASSPGQGFGKLF | TRBJ1-4 | TRBV3-1
ASRDPRRAGYT | TRBJ1-2 | TRBV28
ASSQDRAALAYEQY | TRBJ2-7 | TRBV4-3
ASSGFWGMDEKLF | TRBJ1-4 | TRBV5-5
ASSLQYSTEAF | TRBJ1-1 | TRBV5-1
ASSSPQGVGYEQY | TRBJ2-7 | TRBV7-9
ASSSMNTEAF | TRBJ1-1 | TRBV7-2
ASTGRESGYT | TRBJ1-2 | TRBV9
ASSKRETQY | TRBJ2-5 | TRBV12-3/TRBV12-4
ASSLRGLRETQY | TRBJ2-5 | TRBV11-2
SASSGEGYGYT | TRBJ1-2 | TRBV20-1